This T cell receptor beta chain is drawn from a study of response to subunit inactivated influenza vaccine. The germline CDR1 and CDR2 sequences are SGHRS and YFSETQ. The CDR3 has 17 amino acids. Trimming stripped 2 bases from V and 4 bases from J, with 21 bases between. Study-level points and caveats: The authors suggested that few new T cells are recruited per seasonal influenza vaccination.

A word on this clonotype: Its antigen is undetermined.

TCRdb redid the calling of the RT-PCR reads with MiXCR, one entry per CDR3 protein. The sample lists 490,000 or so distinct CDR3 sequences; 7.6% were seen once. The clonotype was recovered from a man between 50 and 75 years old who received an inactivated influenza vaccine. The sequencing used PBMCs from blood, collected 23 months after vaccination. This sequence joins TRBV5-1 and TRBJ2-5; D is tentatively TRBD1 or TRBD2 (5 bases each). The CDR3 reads CASSFTVDVSGRETQYF. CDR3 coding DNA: TGCGCCAGCAGCTTCACGGTTGACGTTTCGGGGCGAGAGACCCAGTACTTC. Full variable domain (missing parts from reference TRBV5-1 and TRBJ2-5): KAGVTQTPRYLIKTRGQQVTLSCSPISGHRSVSWYQQTPGQGLQFLFEYFSETQRNKGNFPGRFSGRQFSNSRSEMNVSTLELGDSALYLCASSFTVDVSGRETQYFGPGTRLLVL.